The sequence of this T cell receptor (beta chain) was determined in a study of cytomegalovirus exposure and HLA in healthy donors. Remarks on this clone: Its antigen remains unknown.

In germline, CDR1 is SEHNR, CDR2 FQNEAQ (reference sequence). V was clipped by 4 bases and J by 2 bases, with 13 bases between them. The CDR3 is 15 amino acids. Study-wide findings and caveats: According to the study, 180 or so TCR beta chains were cytomegalovirus-associated. A missense DCLRE1C variant was associated with V- and J-gene trimming of TCR beta chains in a later analysis, and an independent cohort replicated the association.

Healthy people donating bone marrow made up the donors. Researchers ran the PCR with 60 Vbeta and 13 Jbeta primers. Sequenced by immunoSEQ multiplex PCR; TCRdb stores in-frame clones only, minus some. The sample includes 100,000 to 150,000 clones, about three quarters of them seen just once. This sequence originates from a man aged 25 to 45 in good health and CMV-seronegative. The rearrangement links TRBV7-9 to TRBJ2-3; possible D gene TRBD1, 6 bases. Input material: PBMCs. The CDR3 sequence is CASSSTGFPTDTQYF. DNA of the CDR3: TGTGCCAGCAGCTCCACAGGGTTCCCCACAGATACGCAGTATTTT.